This T cell receptor beta chain was captured in a study of regulatory T cells in long-lasting Graves disease (dated by TCRdb to about 2021). With respect to the entire study: Newly diagnosed Graves' disease patients had taken antithyroid drugs for less than 3 months. A total of approximately 35 samples underwent TCR sequencing: some 13 from persistent and about 20 from newly diagnosed Graves' disease patients. This study used TCR sequencing and RNA sequencing of peripheral blood to compare persistent Graves' disease patients against newly diagnosed Graves' disease patients. The study took place in China and was registered as a clinical trial.

Interpreted using the paper, the time point label stands for: newly diagnosed GD, antithyroid drugs for less than 3 months. For both TCR sequencing and RNA sequencing, RNA was extracted from PBMCs using TRIzol. The diagnosis of Graves' disease followed American Thyroid Association guidelines. Patients for the study were recruited at an endocrinology department in Xi'an, China. Each patient gave approximately 8.8 milliliters of peripheral blood, collected in an EDTA anticoagulant tube. Ficoll Paque Plus density gradient separation was used to isolate PBMCs, and no additional T cell sorting was done. An Agilent 2100 Bioanalyzer and agarose gel were used to assess RNA quality, and a NanoDrop 2000 was used to measure RNA concentration. The sample holds many counts of this clonotype. Its antigen specificity is not known. One base away there is no much larger clone; base qualities are not given. The CDR3 has 13 amino acids, counting the end cysteine and phenylalanine. Only the CDR3 portion is preserved as DNA: 39 bases, with reading frame beginning at the first base. V and J are truncated by 6 bases and 8 bases respectively, leaving an intervening sequence of 13 bases.

The library was built by means of multiplex PCR. The instrument given in TCRdb is Illumina HiSeq 4000. iRepertoire HTBI primers and Arm-PCR amplification of CDR3 regions were used to construct TCR beta libraries. Before sequencing, the PCR products went through gel purification. On the authors' methods: A total of some 60 TRBV and some 13 TRBJ segments were identified across samples and were used for gene usage analysis of CDR3 amino acid clonotypes. COPE and FqMerger were used to merge the filtered high-quality paired reads into contigs. BLAST was used to align contigs to IMGT TRBV, TRBD and TRBJ reference genes, and CDR3 was defined according to IMGT. Clonotypes above 0.1% frequency were classified as highly expanded clones. Shannon entropy served as the measure of repertoire diversity, while the Gini coefficient captured V-J evenness. A clonotype found in more than one individual was treated as public. TCRdb trimmed the raw reads at Q25, called clones with MiXCR and kept productive beta chains. Merged by CDR3 protein, the rows form single entries marked with the most common genes and DNA. It is TCRdb's table, rather than the study itself, that gives the V and J calls and clone size. A total of 530,000 or so distinct CDR3 sequences appear in this sample, about 16% of them only once. The top ten clones comprise around 12% of the sample.

Here is what the overall study found, with its caveats: Compared with newly diagnosed patients, patients with persistent Graves' disease had lower TCR Shannon entropy and fewer highly expanded clones, which suggests clonal expansion. Patients with persistent disease shared more public clonotypes (about 3,000) than newly diagnosed patients did (approximately 990). Sequencing and analysis were restricted to the TCR beta chain. As a limitation, the authors acknowledged that the small sample size may reduce accuracy. TRBV28, TRBJ1-2 and TRBJ2-5 were preferentially used in persistent disease, while TRBV20-1 and TRBJ2-1 were favored in newly diagnosed disease. Because the primary lesion, thyroid tissue, could not be accessed, the study looked at peripheral blood alone.

These same records also appear under a second study, on T cells in Graves' hyperthyroidism and ophthalmopathy. The second study's authors report: Stable Graves' hyperthyroidism was defined as no progression to ophthalmopathy during 18 months of follow-up. The hyperthyroidism patients were between 18 and 65 years old and newly diagnosed, with a disease duration of less than 2 months. Patients with uncontrolled infections, other autoimmune diseases, pregnancy or lactation were excluded. Diagnoses were based on clinical symptoms, serum thyroxine and TRAb, thyroid ultrasound and orbital computed tomography. The TCR CDR3 was subjected to a first round of RT-PCR using the HTBI primer set and the Qiagen OneStep RT-PCR kit. Most expanded thyroid clonotypes (frequency above 0.001) were also detected in blood, suggesting blood repertoires may reflect thyroid immune responses. Ophthalmopathy was separated from stable hyperthyroidism by a 13 V-J signature model, with just over 85% sensitivity and 81% to 83% specificity obtained in cross-validation and 80%/75% obtained in testing. In validation, progression to ophthalmopathy was predicted by the model with 70.59% sensitivity and 72.22% specificity, a median of about 6.4 months before onset. A discovery cohort of around 98 patients, fewer than 50 with Graves' ophthalmopathy and 55 to 60 with stable Graves' hyperthyroidism, was used to find distinguishing TCR V-J signatures. Prospective prediction of ophthalmopathy was tested in an independent validation cohort consisting of fewer than 20 hyperthyroidism patients and approximately 16 patients who later progressed to ophthalmopathy. For training and testing, the 100 or so patients in the discovery cohort were randomly divided in a 7:3 ratio. The study also compared thyroid tissue and blood T-cell repertoires from several Graves' hyperthyroidism patients. Following sampling, methimazole starting at 30 mg daily was given to hyperthyroidism patients, and high-dose intravenous methylprednisolone was given to ophthalmopathy patients. The libraries were constructed in a second round of multiplex PCR and then size-selected and purified. Paired-end sequencing of the libraries was performed with 100 bp reads on an Illumina HiSeq2000. SOAPnuke was used to process the raw data, with reads discarded if the reads contained adapters or uncalled bases, had a mean Phred below 15, or lacked an exact constant-primer or identifier match. High-quality paired reads were merged using COPE v1.2.5, and each unique nucleotide sequence was defined as a clonotype. MiTCR v1.1 was used to align the clonotypes against IMGT TRBV, TRBD and TRBJ reference segments. Only V-J combinations with frequency above 0.0001, covering about 99% of repertoires, were analysed. A TCS score was defined as the ratio between F50 (clonal expansion) and ExV (chaos), using BLOSUM62-based TCRdist between CDR3 peptides within each V-J. Welch's t-statistics and random forest reduced just over 500 V-J features to around 14, which were used in a naive Bayes classifier (R e1071). No statistical method was used to set the sample size in advance, and investigators knew the group allocation. According to the paper, TCR Vbeta CDR3 sequencing was carried out on approximately 140 peripheral blood samples, which came from 40 to 45 ophthalmopathy, roughly 75 hyperthyroidism and roughly 17 progressor patients.

This receptor was identified in a young man with Graves disease. Donor details come from another sample of the same person, matched by shared clones. The material was peripheral blood mononuclear cells (PBMCs), obtained at new diagnosis, from a patient treated with antithyroid drugs. The sequence links TRBV12-3 or TRBV12-4 to TRBJ1-4, with the D segment identity uncertain. The CDR3 reads as follows: CASSIRRREKLFF. The nucleotide sequence reads as follows: TGTGCCAGCAGCATACGACGGAGAGAAAAACTGTTTTTT.